Listed below are T cell receptor beta chains from one sample, sequenced in a study of blood T cell repertoires in COVID-19. The repertoire was sequenced with immunoSEQ multiplex PCR; TCRdb's copy has only in-frame clones and lacks some. The sample carries over 70,000 clones, 80% recorded once. The sequenced sample was peripheral blood. The receptors shown here come from a woman of 80 years or more with acute or convalescent COVID-19. Each CDR3 is given with its conserved first and last residue. The D gene is left open where the match is weak. Size tells how often a clone was seen (once, few, many) or the class of an expanded clone, and some rows leave it out.

.	TRBD2	TRBV10-3	TRBJ2-1	19	CAISGRTTSGRGVYNEQFF	TGTGCCATCAGTGGGAGGACGACTAGCGGGAGAGGGGTTTACAATGAGCAGTTCTTC
.	.	TRBV15	TRBJ1-1	16	CATSRGASLKGTEAFF	TGTGCCACCAGCAGAGGCGCCTCATTAAAGGGGACTGAAGCTTTCTTT
.	.	TRBV12-2	TRBJ2-3	16	CASRLEGTSGTDTQYF	TGTGCAAGTCGCTTAGAAGGGACTAGCGGTACAGATACGCAGTATTTT
.	.	TRBV3-1/TRBV3-2	TRBJ2-4	17	CASSQEGGDLAKNIQYF	TGTGCCAGCAGCCAAGAAGGGGGGGATCTCGCCAAAAACATTCAGTACTTC
few	.	TRBV12-3/TRBV12-4	TRBJ1-2	13	CASSQAQPHGYTF	TGTGCCAGCAGTCAGGCACAGCCGCATGGCTACACCTTC
.	.	TRBV3-1/TRBV3-2	TRBJ1-3	15	CASSQDLTAGNTIYF	TGTGCCAGCAGCCAAGATCTGACAGCTGGAAACACCATATATTTT
.	TRBD2	TRBV6-8	TRBJ2-5	16	CASSYTKLAGQETQYF	TGTGCCAGCAGTTACACTAAACTAGCGGGGCAAGAGACCCAGTACTTC
.	TRBD1	TRBV5-1	TRBJ2-2	15	CASSAQGGNTGELFF	TGCGCCAGCAGCGCACAGGGGGGGAACACCGGGGAGCTGTTTTTT
.	.	TRBV2	TRBJ2-6	17	CATLEQFVNSGANVLTF	TGTGCCACCCTGGAGCAGTTCGTAAACTCTGGGGCCAACGTCCTGACTTTC
few	TRBD2	TRBV19	TRBJ2-2	16	CASSQVSSGNTGELFF	TGTGCCAGTTCTCAGGTTTCTAGCGGGAACACCGGGGAGCTGTTTTTT
.	TRBD1	TRBV4-1	TRBJ1-5	19	CASSHLYYTGGRGNQPQHF	TGCGCCAGCAGCCACCTTTACTATACAGGGGGAAGGGGTAATCAGCCCCAGCATTTT
.	.	TRBV20-1	TRBJ1-2	13	CSAREGLFYGYTF	TGCAGTGCTCGTGAGGGACTTTTCTATGGCTACACCTTC
.	.	TRBV2	TRBJ1-5	15	CASKRGGISNQPQHF	TGTGCCAGCAAAAGGGGGGGCATTAGCAATCAGCCCCAGCATTTT
.	TRBD1	TRBV6-4	TRBJ2-7	16	CASSEAAGTGAYEQYF	TGTGCCAGCAGTGAAGCCGCGGGGACAGGGGCCTACGAGCAGTACTTC
.	.	TRBV5-6	TRBJ1-5	15	CASSLYRSSNQPQHF	TGTGCCAGCAGCTTGTACAGGAGTAGCAATCAGCCCCAGCATTTT
.	TRBD1	TRBV6-5	TRBJ1-6	15	CASSPGQGAGSPLHF	TGTGCCAGCAGCCCGGGACAGGGGGCCGGTTCACCCCTCCACTTT
.	TRBD2	TRBV7-2	TRBJ2-7	17	CASSPRLAGGPNYEQYF	TGTGCCAGCAGCCCCCGATTAGCGGGAGGGCCTAACTACGAGCAGTACTTC
.	.	TRBV27	TRBJ1-2	12	CASSSTGIGYTF	TGTGCCAGCAGCTCTACAGGGATTGGCTACACCTTC
.	.	TRBV20-1	TRBJ1-5	14	CSASTRAHNQPQHF	TGCAGTGCTAGTACCAGGGCTCACAATCAGCCCCAGCATTTT
.	TRBD1	TRBV25-1	TRBJ1-3	15	CASISTGLAGNTIYF	TGTGCCAGCATTTCGACAGGGCTCGCTGGAAACACCATATATTTT
.	TRBD2	TRBV18	TRBJ2-3	17	CASALNILAGGTDTQYF	TGTGCCAGCGCACTGAATATACTAGCGGGAGGGACAGATACGCAGTATTTT
.	.	TRBV9	TRBJ2-5	14	CASSVVGGQETQYF	TGTGCCAGCAGCGTAGTGGGGGGCCAAGAGACCCAGTACTTC
.	.	TRBV21-1	TRBJ1-5	17	CASSKAMGQGFHQPQHF	TGTGCCAGCAGCAAAGCGATGGGACAGGGGTTTCATCAGCCCCAGCATTTT
.	.	TRBV6-5	TRBJ1-5	15	CASTRRQDPNQPQHF	TGTGCCAGCACCCGGCGACAGGACCCCAATCAGCCCCAGCATTTT
few	.	TRBV6-5	TRBJ2-5	13	CASGSQPQETQYF	TGTGCCAGCGGGAGCCAGCCTCAAGAGACCCAGTACTTC
.	.	TRBV6-6	TRBJ1-3	13	CASQLSSGNTIYF	TGTGCCAGCCAACTGAGCTCTGGAAACACCATATATTTT
.	TRBD1	TRBV7-6	TRBJ2-3	15	CASSPDRIGTDTQYF	TGTGCCAGCAGCCCGGACAGGATCGGCACAGATACGCAGTATTTT
.	TRBD1	TRBV29-1	TRBJ2-7	17	CSVAKSRQGAWGNEQYF	TGCAGCGTTGCCAAGTCCCGACAGGGGGCCTGGGGGAACGAGCAGTACTTC
.	TRBD2	TRBV7-6	TRBJ2-3	16	CASKLAGGPRTDTQYF	TGTGCCAGCAAACTAGCGGGAGGGCCCCGCACAGATACGCAGTATTTT
few	.	TRBV2	TRBJ2-7	13	CASSEETGSRQYF	TGTGCCAGCAGTGAAGAAACAGGGTCTAGGCAGTACTTC
.	.	TRBV19	TRBJ1-2	14	CASSPKGPDYGYTF	TGTGCCAGTAGTCCTAAGGGGCCCGACTATGGCTACACCTTC
.	.	TRBV21-1	TRBJ1-5	12	CARVYSNQPQHF	TGTGCCAGAGTCTACAGCAATCAGCCCCAGCATTTT
.	.	TRBV3-1/TRBV3-2	TRBJ1-2	12	CASSQSRHHYTF	TGTGCCAGCAGCCAGAGTAGACACCACTACACCTTC
.	.	TRBV2	TRBJ2-5	12	CASTGPEETQYF	TGTGCCAGCACTGGCCCCGAAGAGACCCAGTACTTC
.	TRBD2	TRBV5-1	TRBJ2-6	15	CASSTTSGRANVLTF	TGCGCCAGCAGCACGACTAGCGGGAGGGCCAACGTCCTGACTTTC
.	TRBD2	TRBV6-1	TRBJ2-5	15	CASSEHLAGEETQYF	TGTGCCAGCAGTGAACATCTAGCGGGGGAAGAGACCCAGTACTTC
few	.	TRBV6-5	TRBJ1-3	14	CASSRDNSGNTIYF	TGTGCCAGCAGTCGGGACAACTCTGGAAACACCATATATTTT